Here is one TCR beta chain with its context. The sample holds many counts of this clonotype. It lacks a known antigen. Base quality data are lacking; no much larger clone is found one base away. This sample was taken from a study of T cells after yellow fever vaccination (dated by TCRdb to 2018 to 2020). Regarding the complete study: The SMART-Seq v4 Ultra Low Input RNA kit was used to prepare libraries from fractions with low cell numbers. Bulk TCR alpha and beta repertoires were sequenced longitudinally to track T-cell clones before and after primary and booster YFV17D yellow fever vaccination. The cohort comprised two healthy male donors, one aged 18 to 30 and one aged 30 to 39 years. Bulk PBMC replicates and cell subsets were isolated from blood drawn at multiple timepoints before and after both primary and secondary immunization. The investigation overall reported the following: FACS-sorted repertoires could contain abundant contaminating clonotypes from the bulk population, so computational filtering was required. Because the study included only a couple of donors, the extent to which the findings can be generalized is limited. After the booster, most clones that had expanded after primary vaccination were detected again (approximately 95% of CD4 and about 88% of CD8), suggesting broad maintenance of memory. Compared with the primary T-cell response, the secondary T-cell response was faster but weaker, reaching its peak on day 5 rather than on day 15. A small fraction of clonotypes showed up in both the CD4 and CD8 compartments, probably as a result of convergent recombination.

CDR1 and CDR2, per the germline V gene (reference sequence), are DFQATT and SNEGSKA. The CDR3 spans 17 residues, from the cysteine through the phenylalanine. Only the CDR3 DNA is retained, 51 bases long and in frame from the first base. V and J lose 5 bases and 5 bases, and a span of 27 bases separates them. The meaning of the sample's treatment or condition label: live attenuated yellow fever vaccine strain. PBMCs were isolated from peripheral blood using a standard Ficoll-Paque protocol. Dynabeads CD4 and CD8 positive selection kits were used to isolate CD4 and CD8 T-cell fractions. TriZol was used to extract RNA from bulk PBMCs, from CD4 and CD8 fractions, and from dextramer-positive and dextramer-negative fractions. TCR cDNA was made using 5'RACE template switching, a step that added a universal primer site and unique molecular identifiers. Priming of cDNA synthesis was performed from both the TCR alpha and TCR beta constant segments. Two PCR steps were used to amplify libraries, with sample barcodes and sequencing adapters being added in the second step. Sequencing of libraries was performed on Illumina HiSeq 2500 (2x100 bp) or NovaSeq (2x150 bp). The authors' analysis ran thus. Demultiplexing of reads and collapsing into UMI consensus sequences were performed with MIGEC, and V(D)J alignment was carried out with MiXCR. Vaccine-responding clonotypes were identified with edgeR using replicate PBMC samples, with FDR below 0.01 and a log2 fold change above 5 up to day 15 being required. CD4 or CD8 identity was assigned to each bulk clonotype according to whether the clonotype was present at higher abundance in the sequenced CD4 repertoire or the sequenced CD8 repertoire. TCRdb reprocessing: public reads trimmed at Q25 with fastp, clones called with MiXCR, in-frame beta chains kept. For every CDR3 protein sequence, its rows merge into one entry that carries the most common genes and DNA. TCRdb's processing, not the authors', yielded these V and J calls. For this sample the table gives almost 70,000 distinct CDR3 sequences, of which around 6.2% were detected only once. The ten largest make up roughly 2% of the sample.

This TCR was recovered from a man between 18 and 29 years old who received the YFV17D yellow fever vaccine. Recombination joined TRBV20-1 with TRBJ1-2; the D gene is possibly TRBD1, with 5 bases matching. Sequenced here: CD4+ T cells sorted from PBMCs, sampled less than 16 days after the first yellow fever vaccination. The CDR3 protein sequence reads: CSALDGQGDPTGYGYTF. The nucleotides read TGCAGTGCTCTAGATGGTCAAGGGGACCCTACGGGGTATGGCTACACCTTC.